This T cell receptor (beta chain) was sequenced during a study of T cells in Graves' hyperthyroidism and ophthalmopathy (dated by TCRdb to between 2018 and 2021). Describing the broader study: Peripheral blood was sampled at the time of initial diagnosis, prior to any treatment. TCR V-J signatures able to tell the groups apart were searched for in a discovery cohort of approximately 95 patients, of whom about 40 had Graves' ophthalmopathy and about 60 had stable Graves' hyperthyroidism. An independent validation cohort of 18 to 20 hyperthyroidism patients and approximately 16 patients who later progressed to ophthalmopathy tested prospective prediction of ophthalmopathy. The approximately 100 discovery patients were divided at random into training and test sets in a 7:3 ratio. In roughly six Graves' hyperthyroidism patients, the study also compared T-cell repertoires from thyroid tissue with T-cell repertoires from blood. After sampling, hyperthyroidism patients received methimazole starting at 30 mg daily, and ophthalmopathy patients received high-dose intravenous methylprednisolone. The paper describes TCR Vbeta CDR3 sequencing of 135 peripheral blood samples, made up of 43 ophthalmopathy patients, 70 to 80 hyperthyroidism patients and 17 progressor patients.

The hyperthyroidism patients were between 18 and 65 years old and newly diagnosed, with a disease duration of less than 2 months. Any patient with an uncontrolled infection, another autoimmune disease, pregnancy or lactation was excluded. Clinical symptoms, serum thyroxine and TRAb, thyroid ultrasound, and orbital computed tomography formed the basis for the diagnoses. For progressor patients, blood was drawn at the first diagnosis of hyperthyroidism, before any ophthalmopathy symptoms had appeared. PBMCs were separated from roughly 10 ml of fresh peripheral blood using Ficoll-Paque density gradient centrifugation. Progressor patients were initially diagnosed with Graves' hyperthyroidism and developed ophthalmopathy during follow-up. Trizol reagent was used to extract total RNA, and RNA quality was then checked on an Agilent 2100 Bioanalyzer. The TCR beta CDR3 regions were amplified from the RNA transcripts. For the first round of RT-PCR on the TCR CDR3, the HTBI primer set was used together with the Qiagen OneStep RT-PCR kit. Libraries were constructed in a second round of multiplex PCR, after which size selection and purification were performed. Sequencing of the libraries was done on an Illumina HiSeq2000 using paired-end 100 bp reads. As for the original processing: SOAPnuke was used to process the raw data, throwing out any read that contained adapters or uncalled bases, had a mean Phred below 15, or lacked an exact constant-primer or identifier match. High-quality paired reads were merged with COPE v1.2.5, and unique nucleotide sequences were defined as clonotypes. MiTCR v1.1 was used to align the clonotypes against IMGT TRBV, TRBD and TRBJ reference segments. The analysis was restricted to V-J combinations with a frequency above 0.0001, which together covered 99% to 99.2% of the repertoires. A TCS score was defined as the ratio between F50 (clonal expansion) and ExV (chaos), using BLOSUM62-based TCRdist between CDR3 peptides within each V-J. Welch's t-statistics and random forest reduced 500 to 650 V-J features to roughly 13, which were used in a naive Bayes classifier (R e1071). TCRdb handled the public reads itself, with Q25 trimming in fastp and clone calling in MiXCR, and kept productive beta chains. Here each entry gathers all rows of one CDR3 protein and keeps the most common genes and DNA. None of the V and J calls come from the authors' own analysis; TCRdb made them. This sample is represented by approximately 400,000 distinct CDR3 sequences; about a sixth of them were singletons. 25% to 35% of the sample is held by the ten biggest clonotypes.

Measured from the cysteine to the phenylalanine, the CDR3 is 15 residues long. Only CDR3 DNA remains: 45 bases, in frame from the first base. A distance of 13 bases separates the germline ends of V and J, which lose 4 bases and 0 bases respectively. CDR1 and CDR2 are drawn from the germline V gene: SGHRS, YFSETQ. This clonotype showed up just a few times. The target of this receptor is not known. No base qualities exist here, and no much larger clone lies one base off it. The paper as a whole reports these results and caveats: Most expanded thyroid clonotypes (frequency above 0.001) were also detected in blood, a finding suggesting that blood repertoires may reflect thyroid immune responses. No statistical method was used to fix the sample size in advance, and group allocation was not hidden from the investigators. In cross-validation, a model built on a 13 V-J signature told ophthalmopathy apart from stable hyperthyroidism with under 90% sensitivity and approximately 84% specificity, and in testing the same model reached 80%/75%. In validation, the model predicted progression to ophthalmopathy a median of 6.5 months before onset, with roughly 68% sensitivity and nearly 75% specificity.

Sequences were obtained from blood. This TCR derives from a young woman with Graves' hyperthyroidism that later progressed to Graves' ophthalmopathy. The chain uses TRBV5-1 and TRBJ1-1; the D gene is possibly TRBD1, with 6 bases matching. The encoded CDR3 is CASSVQGGLNTEAFF. At the DNA level, the sequence is TGCGCCAGCAGCGTACAGGGCGGGTTGAACACTGAAGCTTTCTTT.